A single sample gave rise to the 5 T cell receptor beta chains below, sequenced in a study of blood T cells in healthy people across ages. Sample-barcoded 5' priming and a J-beta primer mix drove a second PCR of about 6 to 12 cycles. TCRdb itself ran the 5' RACE reads through MiXCR, one entry per CDR3 protein. Of hundreds of thousands of distinct CDR3 sequences in the sample, around two fifths were seen once. Source material: blood. The receptors originated from a man older than 75 in good health.

This clonotype was seen at least ten times. This rearrangement joins TRBV6-2 or TRBV6-3 to TRBJ2-7; TRBD2 agrees at 9 bases. The CDR3 is made up of 14 amino acids. In germline, CDR1 is MNHEY, CDR2 SVGEGT. V was clipped by 5 bases and J by 5 bases; unmatched bases: 7. Written as DNA, the CDR3 is TGTGCCAGCAGTCCGAGCGGGAGGCCCCACGAGCAGTACTTC. This codes for CASSPSGRPHEQYF.

The CDR3 sequence is CASSRPSPYNEQFF. CDR3 bases: TGTGCCAGCAGCAGGCCAAGTCCCTACAATGAGCAGTTCTTC. The chain employs TRBV7-2 and TRBJ2-1; the D is unclear. The CDR3 consists of 14 residues. Deletions cut 5 bases from V and 2 bases from J, with 10 bases between. Germline CDR1 is SGHTA and CDR2 is FQGNSA.

The J gene is TRBJ2-4, the V gene TRBV20-1; D is possibly TRBD1 or TRBD2 (5 bases each). The V end was cut by 6 bases, the J end by 1 base, with 13 bases between. CDR3 length: 14 amino acids. Germline-derived CDR1 and CDR2 are DFQATT and SNEGSKA (reference sequence). The CDR3 loop is CSAPREGAKNIQYF. The CDR3 region has the DNA TGCAGTGCCCCTCGAGAGGGGGCCAAAAACATTCAGTACTTC.

The rearrangement uses TRBV12-3 or TRBV12-4 and TRBJ2-5; 8 bases fit TRBD2. The CDR3 loop spans 15 amino acids. Losses at the gene ends were 2 bases for V and 4 bases for J; bases not matched to a gene: 6. CDR3 sequence reads: CASSLSGGGTETQYF. The DNA for the CDR3 is TGTGCCAGCAGTTTAAGCGGCGGGGGGACAGAGACCCAGTACTTC.

The CDR3 DNA sequence: TGCGCCAGCAGTCTGCAGGTATCCGGGGAGCTGTTTTTT. Translating gives CASSLQVSGELFF. The genes are TRBV4-3 and TRBJ2-2; D uncertain. The V gene's germline CDR1 is LGHNA and CDR2 YSLEER. This CDR3 spans 13 amino acids. Trimming cost V 6 bases and J 6 bases, with 11 bases left between them.